This T cell receptor (beta chain) came from a study of shared clonotypes between healthy human individuals. The V end lost 3 bases, the J end lost 5 bases, and 4 bases lay between the germline ends. CDR3 length: 12 amino acids. In germline, CDR1 is SGHTA, CDR2 FQGNSA. Ten or more counts support this clone. Assay execution took place at the deep level. The repertoire was sequenced with immunoSEQ multiplex PCR; TCRdb's copy has only in-frame clones and lacks some. The sample lists approximately 640,000 clones, approximately 75% occurring once. The sequenced sample was memory CD4+ T cells sorted from blood. Noted subset: CD45RA-negative fraction. This receptor was taken from a woman in her thirties in good health. J is TRBJ2-2 and V is TRBV7-2, with unresolved D. CDR3 amino acids: CASSFVTGELFF. The CDR3 DNA sequence: TGTGCCAGCAGCTTCGTGACCGGGGAGCTGTTTTTT. The complete variable domain, with remaining parts taken from reference TRBV7-2 and TRBJ2-2, reads GAGVSQSPSNKVTEKGKDVELRCDPISGHTALYWYRQSLGQGLEFLIYFQGNSAPDKSGLPSDRFSAERTGGSVSTLTIQRTQQEDSAVYLCASSFVTGELFFGEGSRLTVL.